One and the same sample provided the 30 T cell receptor beta chains below, sequenced in a study of OX40 agonist ivuxolimab in advanced cancers. Measured with immunoSEQ multiplex PCR; TCRdb has only the in-frame clones, and not every one. The sample records about 18,000 clones, 70% to 85% being singletons. Sequencing was performed on CD4+ or CD8+ T cells sorted from blood, taken in a trial of the OX40 agonist ivuxolimab. Source of these receptors: an adult with an advanced solid tumor such as melanoma, head and neck, liver or kidney cancer.

This clone came up once. The rearrangement links TRBV21-1 to TRBJ2-7; TRBD1, the table's D call, lacks a check against the DNA. TRBV21-1 is annotated as a pseudogene. This CDR3 has 16 amino acids. The CDR3 spells CASSKPTRTGGYEQYF. For the CDR3, the DNA is TGTGCCAGCAGCAAGCCGACTCGGACAGGGGGGTACGAGCAGTACTTC.

This chain joins TRBV27 and TRBJ2-1; 12 nucleotides agree with TRBD2. J was trimmed by 5 bases and V by 5 bases; bases with no gene match: 4. The CDR3 has 15 amino acids. Per the germline V gene, CDR1 is MNHEY and CDR2 is SMNVEV (reference sequence). CDR3 nucleotides: TGTGCCAGCAGTGTCCGACTAGCGGGAGACAATGAGCAGTTCTTC. Translated: CASSVRLAGDNEQFF.

A remark on this clone: One end of the junction does not line up with germline, which may come from a read error. CDR3 protein: CAISSRDGQGDNEQFF. In DNA form, the CDR3 reads TGTGCCATCAGTTCCCGAGACGGACAGGGCGACAATGAGCAGTTCTTC. The chain uses TRBV10-2 and TRBJ2-1; TRBD1 matches at 8 bases. Germline values: CDR1 WSHSY, CDR2 SAAADI. The length of the CDR3 is 16 residues.

The CDR3 here is CASSQVPGTGDTGELFF. Here the CDR3 DNA reads TGTGCCAGCAGCCAAGTTCCTGGGACAGGGGACACCGGGGAGCTGTTTTTT. V is TRBV7-2 and J is TRBJ2-2, with 10 positions matching TRBD1. The CDR3 runs to 17 residues. Losses at the gene ends were 5 bases for V and 3 bases for J; bases not matched to a gene: 9. The germline V gene has CDR1 SGHTA and CDR2 FQGNSA.

The genes are TRBV10-3 and TRBJ1-1, with D possibly matching TRBD1 (6 bases). Germline assignment: CDR1 ENHRY and CDR2 SYGVKD. Trimming took 0 bases from V and 6 from J, leaving 8 bases between them. CDR3 size: 13 residues. The CDR3 coding sequence is TGTGCCATCAGTGAGTCCTCAGGGGCTGAAGCTTTCTTT. Encoded protein: CAISESSGAEAFF.

This clone was observed once. The rearrangement links TRBV7-9 to TRBJ1-2, with D perhaps matching TRBD1 (5 bases). V was pared by 5 bases and J by 3 bases, with 16 bases between. CDR1 and CDR2 from the germline V gene are SEHNR and FQNEAQ (reference sequence). The CDR3 totals 15 residues. CDR3 nucleotides: TGTGCCAGCAGCCCCCGGGAGGGGAGAGACTATGGCTACACCTTC. It translates to CASSPREGRDYGYTF.

The chain joins TRBV7-2 to TRBJ1-3; TRBD1 aligns across 7 bases. The CDR3 contains 17 residues. Germline CDR1 and CDR2: SGHTA and FQGNSA. J lost 4 bases, V lost 5 bases, and 14 bases had no gene match. CDR3 DNA sequence: TGTGCCAGCAGCCACCCCCTGCAGGGGGTGAGGGGAAACACCATATATTTT. This sequence encodes CASSHPLQGVRGNTIYF.

The chain carries TRBV6-4 and TRBJ2-1; TRBD2 agrees at 11 bases. Trimming cost V 0 bases and J 3 bases; bases outside gene matches: 1. Germline loops: CDR1 MRHNA, CDR2 SNTAGT. This CDR3 region has 16 residues. For the CDR3, the DNA is TGTGCCAGCAGTGACTCTGGGACTAGCGGCTACAATGAGCAGTTCTTC. It translates to CASSDSGTSGYNEQFF.

The genes are TRBV28 and TRBJ1-1; D is perhaps TRBD1 (5 bases). Trimming took 5 bases from V and 6 from J, leaving 13 bases between them. This CDR3 spans 13 amino acids. Germline V lookup: CDR1 MDHEN, CDR2 SYDVKM. CDR3 sequence reads: CASSLTRGSEAFF. As DNA, the CDR3 is TGTGCCAGCAGTCTAACACGGGGGTCTGAAGCTTTCTTT.

This clone is categorized as large. The genes are TRBV7-2 and TRBJ2-7; TRBD1 matches 8 bases. The CDR3 length is 14 residues. The J segment lost 1 base and the V segment lost 5 bases, leaving 4 bases of the junction unmatched. The germline CDR1 and CDR2 sequences are SGHTA and FQGNSA. The CDR3 region has the DNA TGTGCCAGCAGCATCGGACAGGGTTCCTACGAGCAGTACTTC. As protein: CASSIGQGSYEQYF.

This clone was observed a handful of times. This chain uses TRBV19 with TRBJ2-1, with 10 bases fitting TRBD2. The germline V gene has CDR1 LNHDA and CDR2 SQIVND (reference sequence). Trimming cost V 7 bases and J 0 bases; bases outside gene matches: 3. The CDR3 has 15 amino acids. The CDR3 DNA sequence: TGTGCCAGTACCTTAGCGGGAGGCTCCTACAATGAGCAGTTCTTC. This encodes CASTLAGGSYNEQFF.

In its sample, this clone is medium-sized. Other DNA sequences in this specimen translate into the identical CDR3. The chain uses TRBV7-2 and TRBJ2-2; no clear D gene. There are 11 residues in the CDR3. Looked up from germline, CDR1 is SGHTA and CDR2 is FQGNSA. Between the trimmed V and J ends, which lost 2 bases and 6 bases, there was a span of 1 base. This CDR3 is CASSLSGELFF. CDR3 DNA: TGTGCCAGCAGCTTATCCGGGGAGCTGTTTTTT.

V usage is TRBV28 and J usage is TRBJ2-7; no reliable D call. Germline V lookup: CDR1 MDHEN, CDR2 SYDVKM. V was shortened by 7 bases and J by 0 bases, with 13 bases between the two germline ends. The CDR3 totals 14 residues. CDR3 coding DNA: TGTGCCAGCACCCCGCCGATCAACTCCTACGAGCAGTACTTC. It encodes CASTPPINSYEQYF.

The chain uses TRBV11-2 and TRBJ2-7; a possible D gene is TRBD1 (5 bases). The CDR3 loop spans 15 amino acids. Trimming stripped 3 bases from V and 2 bases from J, with 14 bases between. Germline loops: CDR1 SGHAT, CDR2 FQNNGV. CDR3 coding DNA: TGTGCCAGCAGCTTTCAGGGCAGGGAACCCTACGAGCAGTACTTC. Its protein product is CASSFQGREPYEQYF.

The chain recombines TRBV19 with TRBJ2-1, with a possible D match to TRBD2 (6 bases). The germline V gene encodes CDR1 LNHDA and CDR2 SQIVND (reference sequence). Deletions cut 3 bases from V and 8 bases from J, with 17 bases between. The CDR3 is 15 residues long. The CDR3 reads CASSMGSGGIYEQFF. The DNA of the CDR3 is TGTGCCAGTAGTATGGGGAGTGGAGGGATCTATGAGCAGTTCTTC.

Regarding this clone: The junction departs from germline at one end; a sequencing error may be responsible. J is TRBJ1-3 and V is TRBV7-7; D is perhaps TRBD1 (6 bases). This CDR3 region has 13 residues. Germline V CDR1 and CDR2: SSHAT, FNYEAQ (reference sequence). The CDR3 coding sequence is TGTGCTAGCAGCTCGGGGGCCGGAAACACCATATATTTT. Amino acid sequence: CASSSGAGNTIYF.

This clone was found once. The chain couples TRBV5-1 to TRBJ2-7; D remains unclear. This CDR3 has 14 residues. Germline values: CDR1 SGHRS, CDR2 YFSETQ. The V end lost 4 bases, the J end lost 4 bases, and 15 bases lay between the germline ends. CDR3 DNA sequence: TGCGCCAGCAGCCAAGATTATAGAGAATACGAGCAGTACTTC. Translation: CASSQDYREYEQYF.

The chain has TRBV5-8 and TRBJ1-2, with TRBD1 matching 10 bases. Germline CDR1 reads SGHTS; CDR2 reads YDEGEE. The V gene end was trimmed by 4 bases and the J gene end by 3 bases; junction bases not matched to a gene: 12. This CDR3 contains 17 residues. CDR3: CASSPRPQDRGDYGYTF. As DNA, the CDR3 is TGTGCCAGCAGCCCTAGACCTCAGGACAGGGGGGACTATGGCTACACCTTC.

The gene calls are TRBV27 and TRBJ2-7; a possible D gene is TRBD2 (6 bases). V lost 5 bases to trimming and J lost 4 bases, with 18 bases between them. The CDR3 sequence is 15 residues long. Germline CDR1 MNHEY, CDR2 SMNVEV (reference sequence). Here the CDR3 reads CASSELATSQYEQYF. The CDR3 nucleotides read TGTGCCAGCAGTGAACTAGCCACCTCCCAGTACGAGCAGTACTTC.

On this clone itself: The limits of the CDR3 on the DNA are not certain, so only TCRdb's listed CDR3 is given. The chain has TRBV9 and TRBJ2-1. Germline CDR1 reads SGDLS; CDR2 reads YYNGEE. The CDR3 comprises 14 residues, both ends counted. The CDR3 sequence is CASSVGGGTPSRFF.

The V gene is TRBV7-8, the J gene TRBJ2-7; D gene ambiguous. Germline CDR1 and CDR2: SGHVS and FQNEAQ. This CDR3 is 12 amino acids long. Trimming stripped 0 bases from V and 4 bases from J, with 4 bases between. In DNA form, the CDR3 reads TGTGCCAGCAGCTTAGCACAGTACGAGCAGTACTTC. Its protein is CASSLAQYEQYF. The whole variable domain, remainder taken from reference TRBV7-8 and TRBJ2-7, is GAGVSQSPRYKVAKRGQDVALRCDPISGHVSLFWYQQALGQGPEFLTYFQNEAQLDKSGLPSDRFFAERPEGSVSTLKIQRTQQEDSAVYLCASSLAQYEQYFGPGTRLTVT.

A few counts support this clone. The J gene is TRBJ2-7, the V gene TRBV10-2, with D perhaps matching TRBD2 (5 bases). V was pared by 5 bases and J by 6 bases, with 11 bases between. CDR3 size: 12 residues. The V gene's germline CDR1 is WSHSY and CDR2 SAAADI. The CDR3 loop is CASSFTSGEQYF. The CDR3 DNA is TGCGCCAGCAGTTTTACTAGTGGCGAGCAGTACTTC.

As regards this clone: One end of the junction is discordant with germline, which a read error may explain. The rearrangement joins TRBV5-3 to TRBJ2-7; D unclear. TRBV5-3 is given ORF status, its function remaining uncertain. The CDR3 sequence is 11 residues long. In nucleotides, the CDR3 is TGTGCCAGCAGCTCTTCCTACGAGCAGTACTTC. Protein product: CASSSSYEQYF.

The genes are TRBV4-2 and TRBJ1-2; tentative D call: TRBD1 (6 bases). The germline CDR1 and CDR2 sequences are LGHNA and YNFKEQ. This CDR3 comprises 15 residues. Trimming took off 3 bases at V and 3 bases at J, with 14 bases between the two ends. The CDR3 reads CASSQEQGGHYGYTF. The CDR3 DNA reads as TGTGCCAGCAGCCAGGAACAGGGCGGCCACTATGGCTACACCTTC.

The chain recombines TRBV5-1 with TRBJ2-1, with 7 bases lining up with TRBD1. Trimming cost V 4 bases and J 4 bases; bases outside gene matches: 2. CDR1 and CDR2 (germline): SGHRS, YFSETQ. The CDR3 contains 13 residues. CDR3 coding DNA: TGCGCCAGCAGCCTGGGACAGTACAATGAGCAGTTCTTC. This encodes CASSLGQYNEQFF.

In DNA form, the CDR3 reads TGTGCCAGCAGGGTACCGGGACAGGGCTACAATGAGCAGTTCTTC. This translates into CASRVPGQGYNEQFF. The chain uses TRBV28 and TRBJ2-1; 9 bases fit TRBD1. This CDR3 has 15 amino acids. CDR1 and CDR2 from the germline V gene are MDHEN and SYDVKM. With 6 bases clipped from V and 3 bases from J, the junction kept 6 bases outside the gene matches.

This chain connects TRBV5-6 to TRBJ1-5; D gene unclear. V was trimmed by 0 bases and J by 6 bases, leaving 7 bases between them. This CDR3 is 13 amino acids long. Per germline, CDR1 SGHDT and CDR2 YYEEEE. CDR3 sequence reads: CASSLGGGQPQHF. The CDR3 DNA reads TGTGCCAGCAGCTTGGGGGGTGGTCAGCCCCAGCATTTT.

Concerning this clone: It differs at one base from a far larger clone, so likely a read error. CDR3 bases: TGTGCCAGCAGCCAAGGGACAGGCGATCAGATGTACGAGCAGTACTTC. Residues: CASSQGTGDQMYEQYF. The chain recombines TRBV4-2 with TRBJ2-7, with 7 bases fitting TRBD1. V dropped 1 base and J dropped 4; count of bases not matched to a gene: 10. CDR1 and CDR2 (germline): LGHNA, YNFKEQ. The CDR3 length is 16 residues.

This clone appeared a single time. A much larger clonotype is one base distant, so this may be a read error. The identical CDR3 is also encoded by other nucleotide sequences in the sample. This chain connects TRBV11-1 to TRBJ2-2, with unresolved D. The ends were cut back, 9 bases at V and 2 bases at J, with 16 bases in the middle. This CDR3 comprises 15 residues. The germline CDR1 and CDR2 sequences are SGHAT and FQDESV (reference sequence). CDR3 sequence reads: CASSLGQINTGELFF. The DNA for the CDR3 is TGTGCCAGTAGCCTAGGGCAAATAAACACCGGGGAGCTGTTTTTT.

Concerning this clone: Relative to the germline gene, one junction end is altered; a read error may explain this. The rearrangement joins TRBV6-4 to TRBJ1-2; unclear D gene. The CDR3 length is 13 residues. Germline values: CDR1 MRHNA, CDR2 SNTAGT. This CDR3 is CAISESLEYGYTF. In DNA form, the CDR3 reads TGTGCCATCAGTGAGTCGCTAGAATATGGCTACACCTTC.